This TCR beta chain was found in a study of shared clonotypes between healthy human individuals. TCRdb's table, derived via immunoSEQ multiplex PCR, lists solely in-frame clones and lacks some. Among 1.4 million or so clones, approximately 98.5% were seen once, and the ten largest hold about 0.4%. The CDR3 extends over 16 amino acids. Trimming took 5 bases from V and 0 from J, leaving 15 bases between them. Per the germline V gene, CDR1 is SGHTA and CDR2 is FQGNSA. This sequence was found in a man in his thirties or forties in good health. This chain connects TRBV7-2 to TRBJ2-3; D unclear. The sequencing input was naive CD4+ T cells sorted from blood. Described subset: CD45RA+ positively selected. DNA of the CDR3: TGTGCCAGCAGCCCGTACGGAAGAGCTAGCACAGATACGCAGTATTTT. Translated: CASSPYGRASTDTQYF. Drawing the rest from reference TRBV7-2 and TRBJ2-3, the complete variable domain is GAGVSQSPSNKVTEKGKDVELRCDPISGHTALYWYRQSLGQGLEFLIYFQGNSAPDKSGLPSDRFSAERTGGSVSTLTIQRTQQEDSAVYLCASSPYGRASTDTQYFGPGTRLTVL.